This T cell receptor beta chain derives from a study of blood T cells in healthy people across ages. For the study at large: T cells yielded about one barcoded beta molecule per two cells through template switching.

Whole-study findings and limits: Shifts in expanded clonotypes may have been confounded by donor CMV status, which was unknown. TCR beta diversity per million T cells fell roughly linearly with age. The long-lived group displayed more naive CD4+ cells, plus higher diversity, than the aged donors did.

The CDR3 covers 14 residues. The ends were cut back, 4 bases at V and 0 bases at J, with 10 bases in the middle. From germline, CDR1 is SGHAT and CDR2 FQNNGV. A sample-barcoded 5' primer and a J-beta primer mix were used in a second PCR of roughly 6 to 11 cycles. From the 5' RACE reads, TCRdb called clonotypes with MiXCR, one entry per CDR3 protein. The data show roughly 1,700,000 distinct CDR3 sequences, over 25% seen once. The sample holds many counts of this clonotype. No antigen is known for it. The source of this sequence is a woman aged 25 to 39 in good health. The sample was blood. The V and J genes are TRBV11-2 and TRBJ2-7; D gene unclear. This CDR3 reads CASSSPSRSYEQYF. In DNA, the CDR3 is TGTGCCAGCAGCTCACCTTCTCGCTCCTACGAGCAGTACTTC.